Presented here are 20 T cell receptor beta chains from one specimen sequenced in a study of Graves' ophthalmopathy and Graves' hyperthyroidism. RNA transcripts were the template, and TCR beta CDR3 regions were amplified from them. RT-PCR with HTBI primers came first, then second-round multiplex PCR. TCRdb redid the calling of the multiplex PCR reads with MiXCR, one entry per CDR3 protein. The sample shows 500,000 to 800,000 distinct CDR3 sequences, roughly 41% of them seen only once. The sequenced sample consisted of peripheral blood. Receptors originate from an adult man with Graves' ophthalmopathy.

This clonotype was recorded many times. The chain has TRBV6-4 and TRBJ2-5; the D gene could be TRBD1 or TRBD2 (5 bases each). The germline gives CDR1 MRHNA, CDR2 SNTAGT. Trimming pared 4 bases from V and 5 bases from J, leaving 11 bases between. The CDR3 has 13 amino acids. DNA of the CDR3: TGTGCCAGCAGTGCGGGGCCAGAGGAGACCCAGTACTTC. It translates to CASSAGPEETQYF.

This clonotype was counted only a few times. This chain connects TRBV5-1 to TRBJ2-7; 7 positions agree with TRBD1. V gave up 4 bases and J gave up 3 bases; unmatched junction bases: 10. The germline gives CDR1 SGHRS, CDR2 YFSETQ. The CDR3 runs to 15 residues. The chain's CDR3 is CASSTHPGTDYEQYF. For the CDR3, the DNA is TGCGCCAGCAGCACCCACCCTGGGACAGACTACGAGCAGTACTTC.

This clonotype was counted a few times. The chain carries TRBV4-2 and TRBJ1-4, with D possibly TRBD1 on 5 matching bases. This CDR3 is built from 15 residues. Germline V gene lookup returns CDR1 LGHNA and CDR2 YNFKEQ. V was trimmed by 5 bases and J by 4 bases, leaving 14 bases between them. The CDR3 loop reads CASSGEGRLNEKLFF. The CDR3 coding sequence is TGTGCCAGCAGCGGAGAGGGACGGCTTAATGAAAAACTGTTTTTT.

This clonotype was seen once. One end of the junction does not line up with germline, which may come from a read error. The chain links TRBV10-3 to TRBJ1-2; 7 nucleotides line up with TRBD1. Germline V gene data show CDR1 as ENHRY and CDR2 as SYGVKD. CDR3 length: 16 amino acids. CDR3 DNA sequence: TGTGCCAGCAGTTACCCCCTTAGGACAGGCGACTATGGCTACACCTTC. Its protein product is CASSYPLRTGDYGYTF.

This chain links TRBV10-3 with TRBJ2-6; D not certain. Germline V CDR1 and CDR2: ENHRY, SYGVKD. CDR3 length: 9 residues. Trimming removed 3 bases from V and 18 bases from J, with 6 bases in between. The chain's CDR3 is CAISDGGTF. In DNA form, the CDR3 reads TGTGCCATCAGTGACGGCGGGACTTTC.

The CDR3 sequence is CASRLGPNRDTIYF. The CDR3 nucleotides are TGTGCCAGCAGACTGGGACCCAATAGGGACACCATATATTTT. V gene TRBV6-5 combines with J gene TRBJ1-3, with a tentative D call TRBD1 (5 bases). V was pared by 6 bases and J by 8 bases, with 17 bases between. Germline V gives CDR1 MNHEY, CDR2 SVGAGI. The CDR3 sequence is 14 residues long.

This clonotype was counted at least ten times. The chain uses TRBV14 and TRBJ2-2; D remains unclear. V lost 2 bases to trimming and J lost 1 base, with 2 bases between them. The germline CDR1 and CDR2 sequences are SGHDN and FVKESK. The CDR3 length is 13 residues. In DNA form, the CDR3 reads TGTGCCAGCAGCCAACAGAACACCGGGGAGCTGTTTTTT. Its translation is CASSQQNTGELFF.

This clonotype was recorded at least ten times. This rearrangement joins TRBV7-9 to TRBJ2-7; the D gene could be TRBD1 or TRBD2 (5 bases each). Per germline, CDR1 SEHNR and CDR2 FQNEAQ (reference sequence). The CDR3 has 13 amino acids. Trimming shortened V by 5 bases and J by 5 bases, and 13 bases separated the two germline ends. The CDR3 DNA follows: TGTGCCAGCAGCACCTCGGTGGGGGACGAGCAGTACTTC. This sequence encodes CASSTSVGDEQYF. Full variable domain (rest looked up from reference TRBV7-9 and TRBJ2-7): DTGVSQNPRHKITKRGQNVTFRCDPISEHNRLYWYRQTLGQGPEFLTYFQNEAQLEKSRLLSDRFSAERPKGSFSTLEIQRTEQGDSAMYLCASSTSVGDEQYFGPGTRLTVT.

This clonotype came up many times. V usage is TRBV19 and J usage is TRBJ1-5; unclear D gene. There are 17 residues in the CDR3. Between the trimmed V and J ends, which lost 3 bases and 1 base, there was a span of 16 bases. The germline gives CDR1 LNHDA, CDR2 SQIVND (reference sequence). The CDR3 bases are TGTGCCAGTAGTATTCGGACGGGCACGAGGAGCAATCAGCCCCAGCATTTT. This encodes CASSIRTGTRSNQPQHF.

The chain carries TRBV10-3 and TRBJ2-5; TRBD1 might be the D (6 bases). The CDR3 is 15 residues long. V shed 11 bases and J shed 0 bases, with 19 bases lying between them. Looked up from germline, CDR1 is ENHRY and CDR2 is SYGVKD. DNA of the CDR3: TGTGCCTGGAGTGTGGGTACAGGGAACCAAGAGACCCAGTACTTC. Its protein product is CAWSVGTGNQETQYF.

The chain carries TRBV7-8 and TRBJ1-6; D may be TRBD1 (5 bases). CDR1 is SGHVS, CDR2 FQNEAQ, per germline. V lost 0 bases and J lost 2, with 14 bases in between. There are 18 residues in the CDR3. CDR3 residues: CASSLAGGRGTYNSPLHF. The CDR3 nucleotides read TGTGCCAGCAGCTTAGCGGGGGGACGGGGGACCTATAATTCACCCCTCCACTTT.

On this clonotype itself: At one end the junction does not follow the germline gene, possibly because of a read error. The rearrangement uses TRBV5-1 and TRBJ2-2, with 9 positions matching TRBD1. CDR1 SGHRS and CDR2 YFSETQ come from the germline V gene. The CDR3 totals 18 residues. The DNA of the CDR3 is TGTGCCAGCAGCACCCAAGGGGGAGGGACAGGGCTTAACGGGGAGCTGTTTTTT. This codes for CASSTQGGGTGLNGELFF.

The chain couples TRBV9 to TRBJ2-2, with 12 bases aligning to TRBD2. Germline-derived CDR1 and CDR2 are SGDLS and YYNGEE. Unmatched junction bases numbered 4, after V lost 4 bases and J lost 3 bases. The CDR3 consists of 16 residues. DNA of the CDR3: TGTGCCAGCAGCCTAGCGGGAGGGCCTGACACCGGGGAGCTGTTTTTT. It specifies CASSLAGGPDTGELFF.

With respect to this clonotype: Possible read error: a much larger clone is one base away. The conserved phenylalanine or tryptophan is not found at the CDR3 terminus, so this likely reflects a read error. J is TRBJ1-1 and V is TRBV9; possibly TRBD1 for D (5 bases). Germline V gene sequence: CDR1 SGDLS, CDR2 YYNGEE. There are 12 residues in the CDR3. Trimming shortened V by 3 bases and J by 7 bases, and 10 bases separated the two germline ends. The DNA of the CDR3 is TGTGCCAGCAGCGGGGGCGAGGATGAAGCTTTCTTA. This encodes CASSGGEDEAFL.

The chain employs TRBV12-3 or TRBV12-4 and TRBJ2-7; a possible D gene is TRBD2 (5 bases). The CDR3 covers 13 residues. Trimming took off 5 bases at V and 0 bases at J, with 8 bases between the two ends. Here the CDR3 DNA reads TGTGCCAGCAGTCCCGACTACTCCTACGAGCAGTACTTC. It yields the protein CASSPDYSYEQYF.

The table lists this clonotype with many counts. This chain connects TRBV7-2 to TRBJ1-6, with D possibly TRBD1 on 6 matching bases. The CDR3 length is 14 residues. V was shortened by 2 bases and J by 7 bases, with 9 bases between the two germline ends. Looked up from germline, CDR1 is SGHTA and CDR2 is FQGNSA. CDR3 region: CASSLRQANSPLHF. In nucleotides, the CDR3 is TGTGCCAGCAGCTTAAGACAGGCCAATTCACCCCTCCACTTT.

The chain joins TRBV15 to TRBJ2-5; D uncertain. Trimming left V 3 bases short and J 5 bases short, with 16 bases between. Germline loops: CDR1 LNHNV, CDR2 YYDKDF (reference sequence). CDR3 length: 15 amino acids. In nucleotides, the CDR3 is TGTGCCACCAGCAGTTTAGCAGCGCCGGCGGAGACCCAGTACTTC. Its translation is CATSSLAAPAETQYF.

Many counts were recorded for this clonotype. The rearrangement joins TRBV7-6 to TRBJ2-7; maybe TRBD2 (5 bases). The V gene's germline CDR1 is SGHVS and CDR2 FNYEAQ. The length of the CDR3 is 12 residues. V dropped 5 bases and J dropped 9 bases, with 14 bases sitting between them. The CDR3 sequence is CASSDREFLQYF. The CDR3 DNA reads as TGTGCCAGCAGCGACCGGGAATTTCTGCAGTACTTC.

CDR3 bases: TGTGCCAGCACCCCCGCGGACCCGGCCCACTACGAGCAGTACTTC. Translation gives CASTPADPAHYEQYF. The chain combines TRBV6-1 with TRBJ2-7, with D uncertain. CDR1 MNHNS and CDR2 SASEGT come from the germline V gene. The CDR3 is 15 amino acids. The V end lost 7 bases, the J end lost 3 bases, and 19 bases lay between the germline ends.

V is TRBV25-1 and J is TRBJ2-7; D ambiguous. Trimming took 6 bases from V and 3 from J, leaving 18 bases between them. This CDR3 region has 15 residues. Looked up from germline, CDR1 is MGHDK and CDR2 is SYGVNS. As DNA, the CDR3 is TGTGCCAGCAGCCCGGTAAGGATAGACCGCTACGAGCAGTACTTC. Amino acid sequence: CASSPVRIDRYEQYF.